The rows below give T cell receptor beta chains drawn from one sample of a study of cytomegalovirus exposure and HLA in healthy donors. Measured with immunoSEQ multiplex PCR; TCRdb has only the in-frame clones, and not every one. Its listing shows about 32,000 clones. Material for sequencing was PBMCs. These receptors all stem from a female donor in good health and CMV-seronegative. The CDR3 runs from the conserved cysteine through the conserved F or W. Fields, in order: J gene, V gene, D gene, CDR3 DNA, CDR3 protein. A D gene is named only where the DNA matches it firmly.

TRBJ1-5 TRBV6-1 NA TGTGCCAGCAGTGAAAAAAGGGGGAGCAATCAGCCCCAGCATTTT CASSEKRGSNQPQHF
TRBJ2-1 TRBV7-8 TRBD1 TGTGCCAGCAGCTTAGAGGGACAGGGGCCCTACAATGAGCAGTTCTTC CASSLEGQGPYNEQFF
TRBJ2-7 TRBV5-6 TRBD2 TGTGCCAGCAGCCCCCGGGGTAGCGGGGGGCGGACATACGAGCAGTACTTC CASSPRGSGGRTYEQYF
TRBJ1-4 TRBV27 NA TGTGCCAGCAGACTTCAGGGTATTAATGAAAAACTGTTTTTT CASRLQGINEKLFF
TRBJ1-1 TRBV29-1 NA TGCAGCGCCGGGGCGCGGGACCTAAAAGCTTTCTTT CSAGARDLKAFF
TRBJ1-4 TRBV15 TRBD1 TGTGCCACCAGCAGACAGACAGGGGATGTTGAAAAACTGTTTTTT CATSRQTGDVEKLFF
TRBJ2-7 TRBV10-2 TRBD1 TGCGCCAGCAGTCCCGGGACAGTCTACGAGCAGTACTTC CASSPGTVYEQYF
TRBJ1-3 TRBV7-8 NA TGTGCCAGCAGTACACACATCTCTGGAAACACCATATATTTT CASSTHISGNTIYF
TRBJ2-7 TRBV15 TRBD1 TGTGCCACCAGCAGGGGGACAGGGGGCGCGGGGTACGAGCAGTACTTC CATSRGTGGAGYEQYF
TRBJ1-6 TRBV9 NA TGTGCCAGCAGCGCTTCAGGGGATTCACCCCTCCACTTT CASSASGDSPLHF
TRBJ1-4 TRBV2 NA TGTGCCAGCAGGCAAAGGACAGCGACTAATGAAAAACTGTTTTTT CASRQRTATNEKLFF
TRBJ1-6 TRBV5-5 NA TGTGCCAGCCAGAAAACCGGAGCGTCACCCCTCCACTTT CASQKTGASPLHF
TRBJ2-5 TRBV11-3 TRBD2 TGTGCCAGCAGCCCCCGACTAGCGGGGCTTGAGACCCAGTACTTC CASSPRLAGLETQYF
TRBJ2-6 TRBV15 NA TGTGCCACCAGCAGAGATCGTAGGGGTTTGGGAGGGGCCAACGTCCTGACTTTC CATSRDRRGLGGANVLTF
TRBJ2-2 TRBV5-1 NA TGCGCCAGCAGAGGCGGGGCGAACACCGGGGAGCTGTTTTTT CASRGGANTGELFF
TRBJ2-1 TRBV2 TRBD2 TGTGCCAGCAGTGAACTCCTAGCGGGGGCCCAGTTGGAGCAGTTCTTC CASSELLAGAQLEQFF
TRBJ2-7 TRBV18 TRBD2 TGTGCCAGCTCACCACCCCCAGCGGGGGCCCACGAGCAGTACTTC CASSPPPAGAHEQYF
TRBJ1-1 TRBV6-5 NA TGTGCCAGCAGTCCCCCGGGGGGGAAGTACACTGAAGCTTTCTTT CASSPPGGKYTEAFF
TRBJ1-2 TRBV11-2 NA TGTGCCAGCAGCTTAGCCCTAAAAGCTAACTATGGCTACACCTTC CASSLALKANYGYTF
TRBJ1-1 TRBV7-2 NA TGTGCCAGCAGCTTCGCGGTATTAACTGAAGCTTTCTTT CASSFAVLTEAFF
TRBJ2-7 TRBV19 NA TGTGCCAGTAGCCCCCAGGGATTGATGGGTGTCTACGAGCAGTACTTC CASSPQGLMGVYEQYF
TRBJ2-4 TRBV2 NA TGTGCCACCCTTGCGGGAGCCAAAAACATTCAGTACTTC CATLAGAKNIQYF
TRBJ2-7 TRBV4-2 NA TGTGCCAGCAGCCAAGATGAGAGCCTCGAGCAGTACTTC CASSQDESLEQYF